The clone carrying this T cell receptor (beta chain) has only a few counts. Its antigen is not known. This entry comes from a study of human T cells and chemical hapten exposure. Study in general: Weekly scalp doses of diphenylcyclopropenone were given to patients during the approximately 25-week study. Study-wide points: There were significantly more large CDR3 similarity clusters among expanded TCRs than among controls. Healthy individuals' immune responses may differ from those of donors, who had alopecia.

TCRdb recomputed calls from the RACE reads with MiXCR, one row per CDR3 protein. The table records tens of thousands of distinct CDR3 sequences, around 10% of them present only once. Time point noted: patch test 2, 6 weeks after DPC sensitization. Treatment indicated: therapeutic diphenylcyclopropenone sensitization with weekly scalp DPC. In germline, CDR1 is SGHRS, CDR2 YFSETQ. V trimming: 1 base; J trimming: 3 bases; junction bases outside the gene matches: 8. The CDR3 has 16 residues. The specimen was whole blood, collected in connection with sensitization to the hapten diphenylcyclopropenone (DPC). The chain joins TRBV5-1 to TRBJ2-7; 9 bases are a match to TRBD2. This clonotype was obtained from a woman aged 50 to 60 with alopecia areata. Some clones in this sample may be carry-over from other donors' samples. The CDR3: CASSLRVASGNYEQYF. The CDR3 DNA follows: TGCGCCAGCAGCTTGCGTGTCGCTAGCGGGAACTACGAGCAGTACTTC.